The present T cell receptor (beta chain) was sequenced within a study of CD8+ T cells in alopecia areata. Whole-study findings and limits: While patients received tofacitinib, many expanded lesional clones remained present in scalp and blood.

RNA was isolated and reverse transcribed to cDNA, the sequencing template. The assay was immunoSEQ multiplex PCR, and TCRdb's table has in-frame clones only and misses some. The sample consists of more than 90,000 clones, roughly 56% of them appearing once. As to treatment: oral pan-JAK inhibitor, 5-10 mg twice daily. Germline V gene sequence: CDR1 SEHNR, CDR2 FQNEAQ (reference sequence). The CDR3 sequence is 13 residues long. V was cut by 1 base and J by 8 bases, with 11 bases left in between. To note about this clone: The target antigen is unknown.

The chain links TRBV7-9 to TRBJ1-1; D perhaps matches TRBD1 (6 bases). The receptor's source is a human donor with alopecia areata. The source was CD8+ T cells sorted from blood, collected between weeks 55 and 65, from a patient treated with tofacitinib. The CDR3 DNA reads as TGTGCCAGCAGCTTAGGACGGACAGTAGAAGCTTTCTTT. It codes for CASSLGRTVEAFF. The full variable domain, in which reference TRBV7-9 and TRBJ1-1 provide the parts outside the CDR3, is DTGVSQNPRHKITKRGQNVTFRCDPISEHNRLYWYRQTLGQGPEFLTYFQNEAQLEKSRLLSDRFSAERPKGSFSTLEIQRTEQGDSAMYLCASSLGRTVEAFFGQGTRLTVV.